This is a list of T cell receptor beta chains from one sample in a study of T cells expressing NK-cell markers. TCRdb re-called the 5' RACE reads and shows each CDR3 protein once, DNA omitted. The sample has 250,000 to 300,000 distinct CDR3 sequences. What was sequenced was blood T cells: a sorted CD56 or NKG2C T cell subset, CD4+ or CD8+ T cells, or bulk PBMC T cells (not recorded which). These receptors were collected from a young man in good health. CDR3s include the opening cysteine and the closing phenylalanine or tryptophan.

>TRBV27|TRBJ2-1
CASSPGVQGLEQFF
>TRBV12-3/TRBV12-4|TRBJ1-3
CASSLEGGNTIYF
>TRBV7-3|TRBJ2-3
CASSFFGLPGDTQYF
>TRBV11-2|TRBJ2-1
CASSPSPGTPNEQFF
>TRBV29-1|TRBJ1-2
CSVQRQGLDGYTF
>TRBV10-3|TRBJ2-1
CAIRWDRGSYNEQFF
>TRBV7-2|TRBJ2-1
CASSFQGQPYNEQFF
>TRBV7-2|TRBJ2-7
CASSLAPGQANYEQYF
>TRBV14|TRBJ1-1
CASSQVGQMNTEAFF
>TRBV7-2|TRBJ1-1
CASSRGVMNTEAFF
>TRBV12-3/TRBV12-4|TRBJ2-1
CASSLRSSWGNEQFF
>TRBV10-3|TRBJ2-1
CAISAPSGGMNEQFF
>TRBV7-9|TRBJ2-2
CASRRGLASTGELFF
>TRBV29-1|TRBJ1-2
CSVGQGHGYTF
>TRBV6-1|TRBJ2-5
CASRAGTSGMRTQYF
>TRBV12-3/TRBV12-4|TRBJ2-4
CASSPATPLAKNIQYF
>TRBV7-2|TRBJ1-6
CASSRGQFNSPLHF
>TRBV25-1|TRBJ2-1
CASSEYSPKTFF
>TRBV7-2|TRBJ2-7
CASSLASGSGRPPYEQYF
>TRBV12-3/TRBV12-4|TRBJ1-1
CASSLDGAGTEAFF
>TRBV19|TRBJ2-2
CASRAGQSPNTGELFF
>TRBV4-1|TRBJ2-7
CASSQVPVYTYEQYF
>TRBV20-1|TRBJ1-5
CSAPGANNQPQHF
>TRBV7-2|TRBJ2-7
CASSLELSSSYEQYF
>TRBV28|TRBJ2-7
CASIMGDRPYEQYF
>TRBV12-3/TRBV12-4|TRBJ2-7
CASSFGQGYEQYF
>TRBV7-2|TRBJ2-3
CASSGGASGGNTQYF
>TRBV12-3/TRBV12-4|TRBJ1-4
CASSLARGVDEKLFF
>TRBV5-6|TRBJ2-2
CASSPPEGTNTGELFF
>TRBV29-1|TRBJ1-1
CSAGERSTEAFF
>TRBV20-1|TRBJ2-5
CSARGLAGSWETQYF
>TRBV20-1|TRBJ1-1
CSALVGTEAFF
>TRBV20-1|TRBJ2-7
CSASFGGSSNEQYF
>TRBV12-3/TRBV12-4|TRBJ2-1
CASSPHGTTDNEQFF
>TRBV2|TRBJ1-5
CASNKDQGNSNQPQHF
>TRBV14|TRBJ2-1
CASSQGSGYGEQFF
>TRBV12-3/TRBV12-4|TRBJ2-2
CASRVLAGVGELFF
>TRBV5-1|TRBJ2-6
CASSTGSAGVGGANVLTF
>TRBV20-1|TRBJ1-4
CSARDETDEKLFF
>TRBV12-3/TRBV12-4|TRBJ1-5
CASSLGGTGSNQPQHF